A selection of T cell receptor beta chains follows, all from one sample in a study of graft-versus-host responses after intestinal transplantation. Their antigens are not known. Data came from immunoSEQ multiplex PCR; TCRdb stores just in-frame clones and leaves some out. The repertoire holds about 130,000 clones, around nine tenths seen once, with over 0.15% in the top ten. Here the sequenced sample was unstimulated CD4+ T cells sorted from spleen or lymph node cells, taken before intestinal transplant. Source of these receptors: a human donor who received an intestinal transplant. Both conserved end residues are part of each CDR3. A D gene is named only where the DNA matches it firmly. Where a row states a size, it is once, few, many or the class of an expanded clone; other rows omit it.

v_gene	abundance	d_gene	j_gene	CDR3nt	CDR3aa
TRBV2	.	TRBD2	TRBJ2-1	TGTGCCAGCAGTGACCAGCGGGGGGGCGGTGAGCAGTTCTTC	CASSDQRGGGEQFF
TRBV6-1	.	TRBD1	TRBJ2-7	TGTGCCAGCAGTCCCGCCGGGACAGCCTCCTACGAGCAGTACTTC	CASSPAGTASYEQYF
TRBV5-1	.	TRBD2	TRBJ2-3	TGCGCCAGCAGCTTTAGCGGGGGATACACAGATACGCAGTATTTT	CASSFSGGYTDTQYF
TRBV4-1	.	TRBD2	TRBJ2-5	TGCGCCAGCAGGAATAGCGGGGGGGCCTTGGAGACCCAGTACTTC	CASRNSGGALETQYF
TRBV19	.	TRBD2	TRBJ2-3	TGTGCCAGTAGTCTATGGACTAGTGATACGCAGTATTTT	CASSLWTSDTQYF
TRBV18	.	.	TRBJ1-6	TGTGCCAGCTCACCACTGGCGGAAAATTCACCCCTCCACTTT	CASSPLAENSPLHF
TRBV15	.	.	TRBJ1-1	TGTGCCACCAGCGTTCGCAGAGTGATGAACACTGAAGCTTTCTTT	CATSVRRVMNTEAFF
TRBV7-3	once	.	TRBJ2-1	TGTGCCAGCAGCCTACGGGGGAGCTCCTACAATGAGCAGTTCTTC	CASSLRGSSYNEQFF
TRBV2	.	TRBD1	TRBJ1-5	TGTGCCAGCAGTGGGGGGAGACAGGGTAGCCAGCCCCAGCATTTT	CASSGGRQGSQPQHF
TRBV7-9	.	TRBD2	TRBJ2-1	TGTGCCAGCAGCCGTCGGGGGAGCGGGGTAGGTGGTGAGTTCTTC	CASSRRGSGVGGEFF
TRBV19	.	.	TRBJ1-2	TGTGCCAGTAGTATAGGGCGGGGCAGCCCGAACTATGGCTACACCTTC	CASSIGRGSPNYGYTF
TRBV20-1	few	.	TRBJ1-1	TGCAGTGTCCCCACGAGGACTGAAGCTTTCTTT	CSVPTRTEAFF
TRBV30	.	TRBD1	TRBJ1-1	TGTGCCTGGATTTTAACAGGGGGAGGTGAAGCTTTCTTT	CAWILTGGGEAFF
TRBV5-1	.	.	TRBJ2-3	TGCGCCAGCAGCTCAAATGGGGCGGCTAGCACAGATACGCAGTATTTT	CASSSNGAASTDTQYF